The source of this T cell receptor beta chain is a study of memory B cells and T cells in multiple sclerosis. Study outcomes and limitations: Compartments had unequal clone-set sizes, affecting shared clonotype counts.

Regarding this clone: Its specificity is unknown.

Germline CDR1 and CDR2: MDHEN and SYDVKM. Trimming stripped 7 bases from V and 3 bases from J, with 12 bases between. CDR3 length: 13 residues. Clones were sequenced by immunoSEQ multiplex PCR, and TCRdb holds only the in-frame ones, with some missing. The table records 12,000 to 15,000 clones, approximately 69% of them present only once. The material sequenced was memory (CD45RO+) CD4+ T cells from blood. The J gene is TRBJ1-2, the V gene TRBV28; D call uncertain. This clonotype originated in a human donor with multiple sclerosis. This CDR3 is CASTPGIYYGYTF. Written as DNA, the CDR3 is TGTGCCAGCACCCCGGGGATCTACTATGGCTACACCTTC.